This section outlines one T cell receptor beta chain sequence together with its context. Its antigen is unidentified. The sample comes from a study of T cell repertoires in cytomegalovirus infection. Study-level findings and limits: CMV-specific HLA-C-restricted TCR beta clonotypes dominated the ex vivo response. Summed public TCR beta family frequency identified CMV carriers bearing the relevant HLA.

Germline loops: CDR1 SNHLY, CDR2 FYNNEI. The V end lost 3 bases, the J end lost 8 bases, and 16 bases lay between the germline ends. The CDR3 is 14 amino acids. TCRdb passed the reads through MiXCR, listing each CDR3 protein once. The sample lists about 360,000 distinct CDR3 sequences; 15% to 20% were seen once. The sample consisted of PBMCs. This sequence was found in a human donor in good health (CMV status not recorded). Some clones in this sample may be carry-over from other donors' samples. J is TRBJ1-2 and V is TRBV2; D is uncertain. CDR3 amino acids: CASSERGNSYGYTF. The DNA of the CDR3 is TGTGCCAGCAGTGAGAGAGGGAATTCGTACGGCTACACCTTC. The whole variable domain, filled in from reference TRBV2 and TRBJ1-2, reads EPEVTQTPSHQVTQMGQEVILRCVPISNHLYFYWYRQILGQKVEFLVSFYNNEISEKSEIFDDQFSVERPDGSNFTLKIRSTKLEDSAMYFCASSERGNSYGYTFGSGTRLTVV.